These 7 T cell receptor beta chains share one sample of origin, sequenced in a study of CD8 T cells in ankylosing spondylitis. TCRdb re-derived calls from the 5' RACE reads in MiXCR, one entry per CDR3 protein. There are approximately 130,000 distinct CDR3 sequences in the sample; roughly 8.8% occur only once, and roughly 3.3% lies in the top ten. Sequencing used blood, either unsorted or a sorted T cell fraction (not recorded which). These receptors came from a male donor with ankylosing spondylitis or in good health (not recorded which).

The table lists this clonotype with many counts. The chain links TRBV20-1 to TRBJ2-2, with 7 bases lining up with TRBD2. The CDR3 contains 14 residues. CDR1 is DFQATT and CDR2 is SNEGSKA in the germline V gene (reference sequence). Trimming removed 2 bases from V and 7 bases from J; junction bases left unmatched: 7. The chain's CDR3 is CSARLAGAVGELFF. The CDR3 DNA reads as TGCAGTGCTAGATTGGCGGGAGCGGTCGGGGAGCTGTTTTTT.

This clonotype appeared many times. The chain employs TRBV2 and TRBJ2-2; D gene uncertain. Deletions cut 10 bases from V and 6 bases from J, with 12 bases between. The CDR3 has 12 amino acids. CDR1 and CDR2 (germline): SNHLY, FYNNEI. The CDR3 reads CATPVSSGELFF. CDR3 DNA sequence: TGTGCCACCCCAGTTTCCTCCGGGGAGCTGTTTTTT.

This clonotype was counted ten times or more. The chain joins TRBV5-1 to TRBJ2-1; 7 bases are shared with TRBD1. J was trimmed by 7 bases and V by 0 bases; bases with no gene match: 10. Germline CDR1 and CDR2: SGHRS and YFSETQ. This CDR3 spans 16 amino acids. The CDR3 reads CASSLVVTGAINEQFF. CDR3 sequence (DNA): TGCGCCAGCAGCTTGGTGGTCACAGGGGCCATAAATGAGCAGTTCTTC.

This clonotype appeared a few times. The CDR3: CASSSSQTGTETQYF. CDR3 bases: TGCGCCAGCAGCTCCTCACAGACAGGGACGGAGACCCAGTACTTC. J is TRBJ2-5 and V is TRBV5-1; TRBD1 matches 7 bases. The V gene's germline CDR1 is SGHRS and CDR2 YFSETQ. Trimming took 3 bases from V and 5 from J; bases not matched to a gene: 10. CDR3 length: 15 residues.

The chain couples TRBV15 to TRBJ1-2; D gene uncertain. Deletions cut 6 bases from V and 3 bases from J, with 8 bases between. This CDR3 is built from 12 residues. Per the germline V gene, CDR1 is LNHNV and CDR2 is YYDKDF (reference sequence). The CDR3 DNA sequence: TGTGCCACCAGGTGGGGAGACTATGGCTACACCTTC. Translated, it gives CATRWGDYGYTF.

This clonotype was seen ten or more times. This chain links TRBV5-1 with TRBJ1-2; 8 bases fit TRBD1. Germline loops: CDR1 SGHRS, CDR2 YFSETQ. The CDR3 loop spans 13 amino acids. V was pared by 2 bases and J by 4 bases, with 1 base of the junction left unmatched. CDR3 sequence (DNA): TGCGCCAGCAGCTTTACAGGGGGCTATGGCTACACCTTC. This gives the protein CASSFTGGYGYTF.

This clonotype was detected many times. The CDR3 region is CASSVGPGPSYEQYF. The CDR3 DNA follows: TGTGCCAGCAGCGTGGGCCCTGGCCCGTCCTACGAGCAGTACTTC. The rearrangement joins TRBV5-5 to TRBJ2-7; D call uncertain. Trimming took 4 bases from V and 1 from J, leaving 15 bases between them. The CDR3 totals 15 residues. Germline CDR1 SGHKS, CDR2 YYEKEE (reference sequence).